This T cell receptor beta chain appears in the sequencing data of a study of technical replicates of blood from several donors. TCRdb's table, derived via immunoSEQ multiplex PCR, lists solely in-frame clones and lacks some. This repertoire shows more than 45,000 clones, just under 95% found once; its top ten account for less than 3.5%. This CDR3 contains 12 residues. Germline CDR1 reads SGHNT; CDR2 reads YYREEE (reference sequence). Trimming took 0 bases from V and 4 from J, leaving 4 bases between them. In this sample, this clone turned up once. The clonotype comes from a human donor in good health. Some clones in this sample may be carry-over from other donors' samples. The material sequenced was PBMCs. This chain connects TRBV5-4 to TRBJ2-5; D not certain. Here the CDR3 DNA reads TGTGCCAGCAGCTTGGTCGGAGAGACCCAGTACTTC. Its protein product is CASSLVGETQYF.